The rows below give T cell receptor beta chains drawn from one sample of a study of cytotoxic CD8 clonotypes in ibrutinib-treated CLL. Using immunoSEQ multiplex PCR, the repertoire was profiled, and TCRdb retains in-frame clones only, with some absent. The sample includes nearly 300,000 clones, 70% to 80% of them seen just once. Here the sequenced sample was PBMCs, taken at disease progression, from a patient treated with ibrutinib. The origin of the receptors is a human donor with chronic lymphocytic leukemia. Each CDR3 is given with its conserved first and last residue. A D gene is named only where the DNA matches it firmly. Only part of the rows carry a size: once, few, many, or a class if the clone is expanded.

d_call	clone_size	v_call	j_call	cdr3_aa	cdr3_nt
NA	few	TRBV2	TRBJ2-7	CASTTAGRYEQYF	TGTGCCAGCACTACGGCAGGACGCTACGAGCAGTACTTC
NA	NA	TRBV4-1	TRBJ2-3	CASSRPIDTQYF	TGCGCCAGCAGCCGACCCATTGATACGCAGTATTTT
TRBD1	NA	TRBV27	TRBJ1-1	CASSPLDRGYTEAFF	TGTGCCAGCAGTCCCCTGGACAGGGGGTATACTGAAGCTTTCTTT
NA	NA	TRBV14	TRBJ2-7	CASSRGGARRGLYEQYF	TGTGCCAGCAGCCGTGGGGGGGCCCGCAGGGGCCTTTACGAGCAGTACTTC
TRBD2	NA	TRBV29-1	TRBJ2-7	CSVEFAGGYEQYF	TGCAGCGTTGAATTTGCGGGGGGCTACGAGCAGTACTTC
NA	NA	TRBV28	TRBJ2-7	CASSYPPHYEQYF	TGTGCCAGCAGCTACCCTCCCCACTACGAGCAGTACTTC
TRBD1	NA	TRBV4-2	TRBJ2-5	CASSQRQGTETQYF	TGTGCCAGCAGCCAGCGACAGGGGACGGAGACCCAGTACTTC
NA	NA	TRBV29-1	TRBJ2-7	CSVSSTEAYEQYF	TGCAGCGTATCAAGCACGGAGGCCTACGAGCAGTACTTC
NA	NA	TRBV28	TRBJ1-5	CASSFGRVGQPQHF	TGTGCCAGCAGTTTTGGCAGGGTTGGTCAGCCCCAGCATTTT
NA	few	TRBV19	TRBJ1-5	CATAGGIGPWVGQPQHF	TGTGCCACTGCCGGGGGCATTGGGCCTTGGGTTGGTCAGCCCCAGCATTTT
NA	few	TRBV9	TRBJ1-1	CASSAGRLNTEAFF	TGTGCCAGCAGCGCAGGACGGCTGAACACTGAAGCTTTCTTT
TRBD1	NA	TRBV4-1	TRBJ2-7	CASSQRPGQGAYEQYF	TGCGCCAGCAGCCAACGTCCGGGACAGGGGGCGTACGAGCAGTACTTC
NA	NA	TRBV5-8	TRBJ2-1	CASSWTGVIGRDNNEQFF	TGTGCCAGCAGCTGGACCGGGGTCATTGGTCGAGATAACAATGAGCAGTTCTTC
NA	once	TRBV7-2	TRBJ2-3	CASSRTIVDTQYF	TGTGCCAGCAGCCGGACTATAGTCGATACGCAGTATTTT
TRBD1	NA	TRBV6-6	TRBJ2-7	CASERGTGTYEQYF	TGTGCCAGCGAGAGGGGGACAGGGACCTACGAGCAGTACTTC
TRBD1	NA	TRBV5-1	TRBJ1-6	CASSLAQGVGSPLHF	TGCGCCAGCAGCTTGGCGCAGGGGGTAGGTTCACCCCTCCACTTT
TRBD1	NA	TRBV7-8	TRBJ1-1	CASSLRRGQGRDMNTEAFF	TGTGCCAGCAGCTTACGGCGGGGACAGGGAAGGGACATGAACACTGAAGCTTTCTTT
NA	NA	TRBV7-8	TRBJ1-1	CASSGRGRTEAFF	TGTGCCAGCAGCGGGAGGGGTCGCACTGAAGCTTTCTTT
NA	few	TRBV5-1	TRBJ2-6	CASSPPGDSGANVLTF	TGCGCCAGCAGCCCACCGGGAGACTCTGGGGCCAACGTCCTGACTTTC
NA	NA	TRBV6-5	TRBJ2-7	CASSYKQEVKQYF	TGTGCCAGCAGTTATAAGCAGGAGGTAAAGCAGTACTTC
NA	NA	TRBV6-1	TRBJ1-1	CASSETGWRAEAFF	TGTGCCAGCAGCGAGACAGGCTGGCGGGCTGAAGCTTTCTTT
TRBD1	NA	TRBV27	TRBJ2-1	CASSLYRTGEGNEQFF	TGTGCCAGCAGTTTATACCGGACAGGGGAGGGGAATGAGCAGTTCTTC
NA	NA	TRBV7-9	TRBJ1-1	CASSPVGTQNTEAFF	TGTGCCAGCAGCCCGGTAGGGACACAGAACACTGAAGCTTTCTTT
NA	NA	TRBV5-1	TRBJ1-2	CASSLSQGINYGYTF	TGCGCCAGCAGCTTGAGCCAGGGGATTAACTATGGCTACACCTTC
NA	once	TRBV7-9	TRBJ1-2	CASSLSGYDYGYTF	TGTGCCAGCAGCTTATCAGGTTATGACTATGGCTACACCTTC
TRBD2	NA	TRBV7-2	TRBJ2-7	CASSLDRAGPYEQYF	TGTGCCAGCAGCTTAGACCGAGCGGGGCCCTACGAGCAGTACTTC
TRBD2	NA	TRBV9	TRBJ2-7	CASSVGLPLAYEQYF	TGTGCCAGCAGCGTAGGCCTCCCACTAGCGTACGAGCAGTACTTC
NA	NA	TRBV9	TRBJ1-6	CASSGLGLNSPLHF	TGTGCCAGCAGCGGCCTTGGACTGAATTCACCCCTCCACTTT
TRBD1	few	TRBV15	TRBJ1-6	CATSSGTESPLHF	TGTGCCACCAGCTCCGGGACAGAATCACCCCTCCACTTT
TRBD1	few	TRBV10-1	TRBJ2-6	CASRDRGPLSGANVLTF	TGCGCCAGCCGGGACAGGGGCCCACTCTCTGGGGCCAACGTCCTGACTTTC
TRBD2	NA	TRBV13	TRBJ2-1	CASSPGTSGSGRNDEQFF	TGTGCCAGCAGCCCAGGGACTAGCGGGAGCGGACGCAACGATGAGCAGTTCTTC
TRBD2	NA	TRBV29-1	TRBJ2-7	CSVERWEGHYEQYF	TGCAGCGTTGAAAGGTGGGAGGGCCACTACGAGCAGTACTTC
TRBD1	NA	TRBV5-5	TRBJ1-6	CASSLISTGTNNSPLHF	TGTGCCAGCAGCTTGATATCGACAGGGACGAATAATTCACCCCTCCACTTT
TRBD1	NA	TRBV5-6	TRBJ1-5	CASSLEQGTVDSNQPQHF	TGTGCCAGCAGCTTGGAGCAAGGGACAGTAGATAGCAATCAGCCCCAGCATTTT
TRBD2	NA	TRBV7-9	TRBJ2-7	CASSSDLAGGLYEQYF	TGTGCCAGCAGCTCCGATCTAGCGGGAGGACTCTACGAGCAGTACTTC
TRBD1	once	TRBV7-9	TRBJ2-7	CASSLDGQVHSEQYF	TGTGCCAGCAGCTTGGACGGACAGGTCCACAGCGAGCAGTACTTC
TRBD1	once	TRBV18	TRBJ2-1	CASSTGTGIVHEQFF	TGTGCCAGCTCAACCGGGACAGGGATCGTCCATGAGCAGTTCTTC
TRBD1	NA	TRBV29-1	TRBJ2-5	CSVADRGRETQYF	TGCAGCGTTGCGGACAGGGGGAGGGAGACCCAGTACTTC
NA	NA	TRBV7-2	TRBJ2-7	CASSSQTPYEQYF	TGTGCCAGCAGCTCCCAAACGCCGTACGAGCAGTACTTC
NA	NA	TRBV9	TRBJ2-3	CASSVDHTRTDTQYF	TGTGCCAGCAGCGTAGACCATACACGCACAGATACGCAGTATTTT
TRBD1	NA	TRBV5-4	TRBJ1-2	CASSRNLGQSYGYTF	TGTGCCAGCAGCCGAAACTTGGGACAGAGCTATGGCTACACCTTC
TRBD1	NA	TRBV28	TRBJ2-2	CASSSPWTGGGTGELFF	TGTGCCAGCAGTTCCCCATGGACAGGGGGAGGCACCGGGGAGCTGTTTTTT
NA	NA	TRBV5-4	TRBJ2-3	CASSLGDSTDTQYF	TGTGCCAGCAGCTTGGGGGACTCCACAGATACGCAGTATTTT
NA	NA	TRBV27	TRBJ1-1	CASSLSGDYTEAFF	TGTGCCAGCAGTTTATCGGGGGACTACACTGAAGCTTTCTTT
NA	NA	TRBV28	TRBJ1-2	CASSTLTELYGYTF	TGTGCCAGCAGTACCCTTACAGAGCTCTATGGCTACACCTTC
NA	NA	TRBV14	TRBJ1-5	CASSPGGAGNNQPQHF	TGTGCCAGCAGCCCTGGGGGCGCGGGAAACAATCAGCCCCAGCATTTT
NA	NA	TRBV6-5	TRBJ1-2	CASSYAGSPFYGYTF	TGTGCCAGCAGTTACGCCGGGTCCCCCTTCTATGGCTACACCTTC
TRBD1	NA	TRBV27	TRBJ2-7	CASSLFIVSRGTYEQYF	TGTGCCAGCAGTTTATTCATCGTTTCCAGGGGGACCTACGAGCAGTACTTC
NA	NA	TRBV18	TRBJ2-3	CASSFDSITDTQYF	TGTGCCAGCTCATTCGACAGTATCACAGATACGCAGTATTTT
TRBD1	NA	TRBV15	TRBJ2-1	CATSRVRTGFNEQFF	TGTGCCACCAGCAGAGTTAGGACAGGGTTCAATGAGCAGTTCTTC